This note documents a single T cell receptor beta chain sequence. The antigen remains unidentified. Both 60 Vbeta primers and 13 Jbeta primers went into the PCR. Data came from immunoSEQ multiplex PCR; TCRdb stores just in-frame clones and leaves some out. The profile shows 130,000 to 150,000 clones, roughly 85% of them singletons. At the time of sampling, donors were nominally healthy, though unrecorded immune exposures were likely. The germline CDR1 and CDR2 sequences are GTSNPN and SVGIG (reference sequence). This CDR3 has 13 residues. Trimming took 8 bases from V and 0 from J; bases not matched to a gene: 4. The sample belongs to a study of cytomegalovirus exposure and HLA in healthy donors. General observations from the study: A later analysis found common viral pathogens apparently linked to several of the most significant clusters.

This chain joins TRBV30 and TRBJ1-5, with 7 bases that match TRBD1. The clonotype comes from a woman aged 30 to 39 in good health and CMV-seronegative. The sequencing sample was made of PBMCs. CDR3: CAVQGGSNQPQHF. The CDR3, as DNA: TGTGCCGTTCAGGGGGGTAGCAATCAGCCCCAGCATTTT. The full variable domain, its missing parts supplied by reference TRBV30 and TRBJ1-5, is SQTIHQWPATLVQPVGSPLSLECTVEGTSNPNLYWYRQAAGRGLQLLFYSVGIGQISSEVPQNLSASRPQDRQFILSSKKLLLSDSGFYLCAVQGGSNQPQHFGDGTRLSIL.